The clone carrying this T cell receptor beta chain was observed a single time. The antigen remains unidentified. The CDR3 consists of 17 residues. Germline V lookup: CDR1 SGHTA, CDR2 FQGNSA. The trim removed 5 bases at V and 1 base at J, leaving 11 bases unmatched. This record comes from a study of T cells in Graves' hyperthyroidism and ophthalmopathy. Study outcomes and limitations: Patients with ophthalmopathy were separated from those with stable hyperthyroidism by a 13 V-J model. Blood also contained most expanded thyroid clonotypes above 0.001.

The study excluded patients with uncontrolled infection, other autoimmune disease, pregnancy or lactation. Orbital computed tomography and thyroid ultrasound, together with serum TRAb and thyroxine and clinical symptoms, were used for diagnoses. There were TCR beta CDR3 regions amplified from RNA transcripts. TCR CDR3 underwent first-round RT-PCR with the HTBI primer set. TCRdb re-called the multiplex PCR reads through MiXCR, storing one row per CDR3 protein. The table has a few hundred thousand distinct CDR3 sequences, under 60% seen once. The TCR was taken from a woman between 18 and 29 years old with Graves' hyperthyroidism. Sequenced: peripheral blood or thyroid tissue (not recorded which). The V and J genes are TRBV7-2 and TRBJ1-1, with 9 bases aligning to TRBD1. In DNA, the CDR3 is TGTGCCAGCAGCCTATACAGGGGACAGGGAAGGAACACTGAAGCTTTCTTT. Translated: CASSLYRGQGRNTEAFF.